Shown below are 18 T cell receptor beta chains from a single sample sequenced in a study of tissue T cells after allogeneic stem cell transplantation (dated by TCRdb to the early 2020s). The sample's time point, from its label and the paper: human tissue collected at research (rapid) autopsy. Over a roughly 3-year period, a research-autopsy study prospectively enrolled about 7 adult allo-HCT recipients who had steroid-refractory GVHD. Libraries were made using the immunoSEQ multiplex PCR assay. Held by TCRdb, this immuneACCESS table contains in-frame sequences only and omits some clones. Under half of the omission traces to an unresolved V gene where checked; the cause of the rest is unknown. The sample records roughly 4,300 clones, just under 80% of which are singletons. The ten most abundant clones make up about 11% of the sample. Sequencing used esophageal tissue, obtained at autopsy. These receptors originate from a male patient at least 60 years old with steroid-refractory graft-versus-host disease after an allogeneic stem cell transplant. It is possible that, after a transplant, some T cells come from the graft donor.

The chain uses TRBV5-1 and TRBJ2-2; D might be TRBD2 (6 bases). Per the germline V gene, CDR1 is SGHRS and CDR2 is YFSETQ. This CDR3 is built from 14 residues. V was trimmed by 4 bases and J by 4 bases, leaving 11 bases between them. The CDR3 reads CASSRQGLTGELFF. In DNA, the CDR3 is TGCGCCAGCAGCCGTCAGGGACTCACCGGGGAGCTGTTTTTT.

This chain joins TRBV4-1 and TRBJ2-1, with unresolved D. V shed 0 bases and J shed 11 bases, with 8 bases lying between them. This CDR3 has 12 amino acids. Germline lookup yields CDR1 MGHRA and CDR2 YSYEKL. The DNA for the CDR3 is TGCGCCAGCAGCCAAGAAGGCCAGCAGCAGTTCTTC. Residues: CASSQEGQQQFF.

V and J are TRBV27 and TRBJ2-7, with 8 bases lining up with TRBD1. CDR1 and CDR2 from the germline V gene are MNHEY and SMNVEV (reference sequence). Losses at the gene ends were 8 bases for V and 2 bases for J; bases not matched to a gene: 5. The CDR3 sequence is 13 residues long. CDR3 protein: CASAGQGPYEQYF. The CDR3 DNA sequence: TGTGCCAGCGCAGGACAGGGCCCCTACGAGCAGTACTTC.

The chain recombines TRBV5-5 with TRBJ1-1; unclear D gene. This CDR3 spans 13 amino acids. Germline V lookup: CDR1 SGHKS, CDR2 YYEKEE (reference sequence). Trimming took 0 bases from V and 0 from J, leaving 3 bases between them. For the CDR3, the DNA is TGTGCCAGCAGCTTGGGTTTGAACACTGAAGCTTTCTTT. The encoded protein is CASSLGLNTEAFF.

This rearrangement joins TRBV7-9 to TRBJ2-2, with 9 bases identical to TRBD1. Germline trimming cut 5 bases from V and 5 bases from J; bases unmatched to any gene: 6. This CDR3 is built from 15 residues. The germline V gene has CDR1 SEHNR and CDR2 FQNEAQ (reference sequence). CDR3 coding DNA: TGTGCCAGCAGCACGGGACAGGGTTATACCGGGGAGCTGTTTTTT. Translation gives CASSTGQGYTGELFF.

V usage is TRBV5-1 and J usage is TRBJ2-3; D unclear. The CDR3 consists of 14 residues. Trimming took off 0 bases at V and 5 bases at J, with 10 bases between the two ends. Germline V gene sequence: CDR1 SGHRS, CDR2 YFSETQ. CDR3 in DNA: TGCGCCAGCAGCTTGGGTCAGGTTAAAGATACGCAGTATTTT. Translating gives CASSLGQVKDTQYF.

J is TRBJ2-1 and V is TRBV11-2; no firm D call. CDR3 length: 14 amino acids. Germline-derived CDR1 and CDR2 are SGHAT and FQNNGV. V lost 2 bases and J lost 3, with 8 bases in between. The CDR3 is CASSLLDSYNEQFF. CDR3 nucleotides: TGTGCCAGCAGCTTACTTGATAGCTACAATGAGCAGTTCTTC.

This clone was detected only a few times. For the CDR3, the DNA is TGTGCCAGCAGAAGGGACAGGGGGCTAGAGACCCAGTACTTC. Its protein product is CASRRDRGLETQYF. The chain employs TRBV5-4 and TRBJ2-5; 12 nucleotides agree with TRBD1. The germline CDR1 and CDR2 sequences are SGHNT and YYREEE (reference sequence). CDR3 size: 14 residues. Losses at the gene ends were 5 bases for V and 4 bases for J; bases not matched to a gene: 3.

In regard to this clone: This same CDR3 is encoded by further DNA sequences in the sample. The chain joins TRBV28 to TRBJ2-7; D is uncertain. The germline V gene has CDR1 MDHEN and CDR2 SYDVKM. Trimming left V 7 bases short and J 4 bases short, with 8 bases between. The CDR3 spans 11 residues. CDR3 DNA: TGTGCCAGCACAACTGGGTACGAGCAGTACTTC. Its protein is CASTTGYEQYF.

The chain has TRBV2 and TRBJ2-7, with 9 nucleotides matching TRBD1. After removal of 8 bases from V and 5 bases from J, the junction contained 10 bases not matched to a gene. Germline V gene data show CDR1 as SNHLY and CDR2 as FYNNEI. This CDR3 contains 14 residues. In nucleotides, the CDR3 is TGTGCCAGCTTTGAACAGGGGGCCCCGGACGAGCAGTACTTC. It yields the protein CASFEQGAPDEQYF. Using reference TRBV2 and TRBJ2-7 for the parts outside the CDR3, the full variable domain is EPEVTQTPSHQVTQMGQEVILRCVPISNHLYFYWYRQILGQKVEFLVSFYNNEISEKSEIFDDQFSVERPDGSNFTLKIRSTKLEDSAMYFCASFEQGAPDEQYFGPGTRLTVT.

This chain connects TRBV7-2 to TRBJ2-1; tentatively, D is TRBD1 (6 bases). This CDR3 is 15 amino acids long. From germline, CDR1 is SGHTA and CDR2 FQGNSA. The V gene lost 4 bases and the J gene lost 4 bases, with 14 bases spanning the gap. CDR3 sequence (DNA): TGTGCCAGCAGCTCAGAGACAGGCGAATACAATGAGCAGTTCTTC. The encoded protein is CASSSETGEYNEQFF.

This clone was seen only once. This chain joins TRBV9 and TRBJ2-7; 8 bases fit TRBD1. With 3 bases clipped from V and 3 bases from J, the junction kept 5 bases outside the gene matches. Germline V gene lookup returns CDR1 SGDLS and CDR2 YYNGEE. The CDR3 has 14 amino acids. This CDR3 reads CASSARQGFYEQYF. The DNA for the CDR3 is TGTGCCAGCAGCGCTCGACAGGGGTTCTACGAGCAGTACTTC.

In this sample, this clone turned up a few times. The chain is built from TRBV20-1 and TRBJ2-7, with TRBD1 matching 9 bases. The CDR3 runs 16 residues. Trimming at V came to 3 bases and at J to 1 base, leaving 10 bases not matched to a gene. CDR1 DFQATT and CDR2 SNEGSKA come from the germline V gene (reference sequence). CDR3 nucleotides: TGCAGTGCTAGTGCATTTACAGGGGGCGGTTCCTACGAGCAGTACTTC. It encodes CSASAFTGGGSYEQYF.

The chain carries TRBV29-1 and TRBJ2-7; D not resolved. The V gene's germline CDR1 is SQVTM and CDR2 ANQGSEA. The CDR3 spans 11 residues. The V end was cut by 4 bases, the J end by 3 bases, with 7 bases between. The CDR3 region is CSVGGFYEQYF. In DNA form, the CDR3 reads TGCAGCGTTGGTGGGTTCTACGAGCAGTACTTC.

The genes are TRBV2 and TRBJ1-4; a possible D gene is TRBD1 (5 bases). This CDR3 comprises 13 residues. The germline CDR1 and CDR2 sequences are SNHLY and FYNNEI. The V end was cut by 4 bases, the J end by 8 bases, with 11 bases between. The CDR3 sequence: CASSVQGIEKLFF. CDR3 bases: TGTGCCAGCAGTGTGCAGGGAATCGAAAAACTGTTTTTT.

The chain uses TRBV6-5 and TRBJ1-2, with 8 bases fitting TRBD1. The CDR3 is 15 residues long. Germline-derived CDR1 and CDR2 are MNHEY and SVGAGI. The V segment lost 2 bases and the J segment 7 bases; nucleotides outside the gene matches: 9. CDR3 DNA sequence: TGTGCCAGCAGTTACGACAGGGGTTCTCTTCTTGGCTACACCTTC. Translated, it gives CASSYDRGSLLGYTF.

The chain links TRBV5-1 to TRBJ1-2; D is undetermined. The CDR3 has 12 amino acids. From germline, CDR1 is SGHRS and CDR2 YFSETQ. V lost 3 bases and J lost 2, with 5 bases in between. CDR3 amino acids: CASSSNNYGYTF. DNA for the CDR3: TGCGCCAGCAGCTCCAACAACTATGGCTACACCTTC.

The V gene is TRBV10-3, the J gene TRBJ1-5; TRBD1 is a possible D gene (6 bases). Germline CDR1 reads ENHRY; CDR2 reads SYGVKD. This CDR3 contains 14 residues. The V gene lost 8 bases and the J gene lost 0 bases, with 11 bases spanning the gap. This CDR3 is CAISGDISNQPQHF. The DNA for the CDR3 is TGTGCCATCTCAGGGGATATTAGCAATCAGCCCCAGCATTTT.